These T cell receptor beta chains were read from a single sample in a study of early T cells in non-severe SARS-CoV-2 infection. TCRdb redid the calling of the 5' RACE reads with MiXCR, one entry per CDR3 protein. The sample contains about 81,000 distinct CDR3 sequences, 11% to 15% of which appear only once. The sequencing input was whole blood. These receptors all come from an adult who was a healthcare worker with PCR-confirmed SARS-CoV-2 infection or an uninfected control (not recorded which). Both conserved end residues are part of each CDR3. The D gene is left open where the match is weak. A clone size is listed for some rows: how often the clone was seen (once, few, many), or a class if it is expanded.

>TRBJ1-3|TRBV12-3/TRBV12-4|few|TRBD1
TGTGCCAGCAGTTTAAGCGGACAGGGAGGAAACACCATATATTTT
CASSLSGQGGNTIYF
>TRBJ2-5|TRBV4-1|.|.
TGCGCCAGCAGCCAAAACCTGGCCCTGGGGACCCAGTACTTC
CASSQNLALGTQYF
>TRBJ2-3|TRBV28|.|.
TGTGCCACCTCCCTCACAGATACGCAGTATTTT
CATSLTDTQYF
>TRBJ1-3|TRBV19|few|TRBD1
TGTGCCAGTAGTTCGAGACAGGGTATGGGAAACACCATATATTTT
CASSSRQGMGNTIYF
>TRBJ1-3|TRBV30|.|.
TGTGCCTGGAGTGTAGGCAGCGGAAACACCATATATTTT
CAWSVGSGNTIYF
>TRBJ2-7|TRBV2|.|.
TGTGCCAGCAGTGCGAGGATCCGGAACGAGCAGTACTTC
CASSARIRNEQYF
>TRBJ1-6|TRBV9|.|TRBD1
TGTGCCAGCAGCGTAGGAGGGACAGGAGGTGTTTTGTCCTATAATTCACCCCTCCACTTT
CASSVGGTGGVLSYNSPLHF
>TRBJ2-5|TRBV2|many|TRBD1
TGTGCCAGCCGCGGACAGGGGGCGGAGGAGACCCAGTACTTC
CASRGQGAEETQYF
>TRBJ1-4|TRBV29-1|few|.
TGCAGCGTTGAACGCAGGGAGGGCGAAAAACTGTTTTTT
CSVERREGEKLFF
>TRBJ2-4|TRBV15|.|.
TGTGCCACCAGCAGAGATACCGGCGCAGGACCCCCTAAAAACATTCAGTACTTC
CATSRDTGAGPPKNIQYF
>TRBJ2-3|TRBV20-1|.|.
TGCAGTGCTAGTGCCGCTGCGGCCAATAACCGGGATACGCAGTATTTT
CSASAAAANNRDTQYF
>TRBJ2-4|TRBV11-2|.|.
TGTGCCAGCGCGGAGGGGGCCAAAAACATTCAGTACTTC
CASAEGAKNIQYF
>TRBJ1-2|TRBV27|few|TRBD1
TGTGCCAGCAGTTCCGGGACAGGGGAATATGGCTACACCTTC
CASSSGTGEYGYTF
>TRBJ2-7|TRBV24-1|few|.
TGTGCCACCCCGACGGACTCCTACGAGCAGTACTTC
CATPTDSYEQYF
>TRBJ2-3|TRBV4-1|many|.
TGCGCCAGCAGCCCCTTTGGTATCTCTAGCACAGATACGCAGTATTTT
CASSPFGISSTDTQYF
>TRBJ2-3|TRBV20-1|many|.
TGCAGTGCTATGAGGGGGGCTAGGACAGATACGCAGTATTTT
CSAMRGARTDTQYF
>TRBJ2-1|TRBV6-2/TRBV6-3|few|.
TGTGCCAGCAGTTTTAAGGTTTGGCAGAGCAATGAGCAGTTCTTC
CASSFKVWQSNEQFF
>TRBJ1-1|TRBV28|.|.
TGTGCCAGCAGGAAGACCCCTTTAGAGAAAGCTTTCTTT
CASRKTPLEKAFF
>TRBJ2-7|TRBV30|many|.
TGTGCCTGGAGCCGCAGGGGTTCCGAGCAGTACTTC
CAWSRRGSEQYF
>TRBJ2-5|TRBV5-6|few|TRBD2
TGTGCCAGCAGCCGCGGGGGGCTGGAAGAGACCCAGTACTTC
CASSRGGLEETQYF
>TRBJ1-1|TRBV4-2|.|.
TGTGCCAGCAGCCCTCTAGTAGGGGGCACTGAAGCTTTCTTT
CASSPLVGGTEAFF
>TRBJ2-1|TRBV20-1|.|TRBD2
TGCAGTGCTAGGGTTCTACTAGCGGGGGGCAATGAGCAGTTCTTC
CSARVLLAGGNEQFF
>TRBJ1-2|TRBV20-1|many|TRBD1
TGCAGTGCTAGAGATCCTAGGACAGGGGGCTTTGACTATGGCTACACCTTC
CSARDPRTGGFDYGYTF
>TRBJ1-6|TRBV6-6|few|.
TGTGCCAGCAGTTACTCGAGTGGTGCGAACGTAGGTTCACCCCTCCACTTT
CASSYSSGANVGSPLHF
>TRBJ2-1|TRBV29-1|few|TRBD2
TGCAGCGTTGAAGCGGGGGGGCCTTACAATGAGCAGTTCTTC
CSVEAGGPYNEQFF
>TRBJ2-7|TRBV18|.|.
TGTGCCAGCTCACAGGGACACGAGCAGTACTTC
CASSQGHEQYF
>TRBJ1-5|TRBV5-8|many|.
TGTGCCAGCAGCTTGCGGAGTACCCTGCGCAATCAGCCCCAGCATTTT
CASSLRSTLRNQPQHF
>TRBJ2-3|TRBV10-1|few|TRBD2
TGCGCCAGCACCGGACTAGCGGGAGATACGCAGTATTTT
CASTGLAGDTQYF
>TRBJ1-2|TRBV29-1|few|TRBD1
TGCAGCGTTGATAGGACAGGGGAGGATGGCTACACCTTC
CSVDRTGEDGYTF
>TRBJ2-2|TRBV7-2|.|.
TGTGCCAGCAGCAGGACAGCAGCCGGGGAGCTGTTTTTT
CASSRTAAGELFF
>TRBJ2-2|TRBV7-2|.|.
TGTGCCAGCAGCTTAGCCAGGGCAGGCTCCGGGGAGCTGTTTTTT
CASSLARAGSGELFF